Each of the 31 T cell receptor beta chains below was sequenced from the same sample in a study of blood T cell repertoires in COVID-19. The data were produced by immunoSEQ multiplex PCR, yet TCRdb's version contains in-frame clones alone and is incomplete. Altogether around 620,000 clones are present, about nine tenths being singletons, with the ten largest covering approximately 0.3%. Sequencing was performed on peripheral blood. These receptors originate from a woman between 18 and 29 years old with acute or convalescent COVID-19.

The chain carries TRBV5-4 and TRBJ1-1, with D perhaps TRBD1 (6 bases). The CDR3 is made up of 15 amino acids. Germline CDR1 is SGHNT and CDR2 is YYREEE (reference sequence). Trimming left V 1 base short and J 1 base short, with 11 bases between. The CDR3 region has the DNA TGTGCCAGCAGCTTGACCGGGACACCGAACACTGAAGCTTTCTTT. Amino acids: CASSLTGTPNTEAFF.

The chain links TRBV27 to TRBJ1-2; 8 nucleotides align to TRBD1. The CDR3 covers 14 residues. The trim removed 3 bases at V and 6 bases at J, leaving 6 bases unmatched. Looked up from germline, CDR1 is MNHEY and CDR2 is SMNVEV (reference sequence). The CDR3 nucleotides read TGTGCCAGCAGTTTCCTACAGGGGGGAAATGGCTACACCTTC. Translating it yields CASSFLQGGNGYTF.

Of note for this clone: This sample also contains other DNA sequences that code for the same CDR3. The chain carries TRBV9 and TRBJ2-1; no definite D call. Per germline, CDR1 SGDLS and CDR2 YYNGEE. The CDR3 spans 15 residues. V was trimmed by 0 bases and J by 0 bases, leaving 7 bases between them. For the CDR3, the DNA is TGTGCCAGCAGCGTAGGAGGCAACTCCTACAATGAGCAGTTCTTC. Its protein product is CASSVGGNSYNEQFF.

The chain carries TRBV5-4 and TRBJ2-7; 11 bases map to TRBD2. Unmatched junction bases numbered 8, after V lost 4 bases and J lost 2 bases. The germline CDR1 and CDR2 sequences are SGHNT and YYREEE (reference sequence). This CDR3 region has 16 residues. CDR3 DNA sequence: TGTGCCAGCAGCCATTTGATAGCGGGGGGGACCTACGAGCAGTACTTC. Protein: CASSHLIAGGTYEQYF.

The chain joins TRBV9 to TRBJ2-5, with 10 bases identical to TRBD2. The junction had 15 bases not matched to a gene; V was cut back by 3 bases and J by 4 bases. CDR3 length equals 18 residues. CDR1 is SGDLS and CDR2 is YYNGEE in the germline V gene. The CDR3, as DNA: TGTGCCAGCAGCGCGAGGGGACTAAGCGGGGGGGCCCGAGAGACCCAGTACTTC. Translated, it gives CASSARGLSGGARETQYF. The variable domain in full, completed from reference TRBV9 and TRBJ2-5, reads DSGVTQTPKHLITATGQRVTLRCSPRSGDLSVYWYQQSLDQGLQFLIQYYNGEERAKGNILERFSAQQFPDLHSELNLSSLELGDSALYFCASSARGLSGGARETQYFGPGTRLLVL.

The chain joins TRBV29-1 to TRBJ1-2; 7 nucleotides agree with TRBD1. The CDR3 covers 14 residues. V trimming: 3 bases; J trimming: 5 bases; junction bases outside the gene matches: 9. Germline V gives CDR1 SQVTM, CDR2 ANQGSEA. CDR3 sequence: CSVDFVTGLYGYTF. For the CDR3, the DNA is TGCAGCGTTGATTTTGTGACAGGGCTATATGGCTACACCTTC.

The genes are TRBV27 and TRBJ2-5; D not resolved. The germline V gene encodes CDR1 MNHEY and CDR2 SMNVEV (reference sequence). The length of the CDR3 is 14 residues. V was shortened by 1 base and J by 4 bases, with 10 bases between the two germline ends. In DNA form, the CDR3 reads TGTGCCAGCAGTTTATTTCCAGGAATAGAGACCCAGTACTTC. This codes for CASSLFPGIETQYF.

The V call is TRBV6-5, the J call TRBJ1-5; 9 bases align to TRBD1. This CDR3 comprises 15 residues. The germline V gene encodes CDR1 MNHEY and CDR2 SVGAGI. V dropped 6 bases and J dropped 5; count of bases not matched to a gene: 8. DNA of the CDR3: TGTGCCAGCAGCCGCAACAGGGGGCTAGATCAGCCCCAGCATTTT. As protein: CASSRNRGLDQPQHF.

The J gene is TRBJ2-5, the V gene TRBV4-1; D might be TRBD2 (7 bases). Germline assignment: CDR1 MGHRA and CDR2 YSYEKL. This CDR3 comprises 15 residues. V was shortened by 3 bases and J by 5 bases, with 16 bases between the two germline ends. The CDR3 loop reads CASSHSEEGGETQYF. The CDR3 DNA is TGCGCCAGCAGCCATTCTGAAGAGGGGGGGGAGACCCAGTACTTC.

This chain joins TRBV27 and TRBJ2-2, with 8 bases fitting TRBD1. Germline V CDR1 and CDR2: MNHEY, SMNVEV (reference sequence). Trimming at V came to 5 bases and at J to 7 bases, leaving 12 bases not matched to a gene. The CDR3 covers 16 residues. CDR3 protein: CASSRADRGRSGELFF. The DNA of the CDR3 is TGTGCCAGCAGTAGAGCCGACAGGGGACGTAGCGGGGAGCTGTTTTTT.

As regards this clone: One junction end disagrees with the germline gene, perhaps due to a read error. DNA for the CDR3: TGTGCCAGCTCCCAGGGACAGGCGAACTTTGGCTACACCTTC. As protein: CASSQGQANFGYTF. The rearrangement links TRBV18 to TRBJ1-2, with 8 bases aligning to TRBD1. The CDR3 runs 14 residues. Germline loops: CDR1 KGHSH, CDR2 LQKENI.

Written as DNA, the CDR3 is TGTGCCAGCAGCCAATCAAGGATAGCCGAGGATACGCAGTATTTT. Protein product: CASSQSRIAEDTQYF. The chain is built from TRBV3-1 (or the pseudogene TRBV3-2) and TRBJ2-3; no clear D. V lost 2 bases to trimming and J lost 6 bases, with 15 bases between them. The germline V gene encodes CDR1 LGHDT and CDR2 YNNKEL (reference sequence). The CDR3 contains 15 residues.

This clone was detected only once. The V call is TRBV6-2 or TRBV6-3, the J call TRBJ2-3; 11 bases match TRBD2. This CDR3 comprises 16 residues. Per germline, CDR1 MNHEY and CDR2 SVGEGT. Germline trimming cut 6 bases from V and 2 bases from J; bases unmatched to any gene: 7. CDR3 sequence reads: CASSRLAGLFTDTQYF. The DNA for the CDR3 is TGTGCCAGCAGCCGACTAGCGGGGCTTTTCACAGATACGCAGTATTTT.

J is TRBJ1-1 and V is TRBV4-3; 7 bases match TRBD1. Germline V CDR1 and CDR2: LGHNA, YSLEER. Unmatched junction bases numbered 5, after V lost 0 bases and J lost 1 base. The CDR3 is 16 amino acids. This CDR3 is CASSQDNRQGNTEAFF. For the CDR3, the DNA is TGCGCCAGCAGCCAAGATAATAGACAGGGGAACACTGAAGCTTTCTTT.

This clone has more than one count but fewer than ten. The rearrangement uses TRBV3-1 (or the pseudogene TRBV3-2) and TRBJ1-1; a possible D gene is TRBD1 (5 bases). V was pared by 4 bases and J by 0 bases, with 15 bases between. The CDR3 consists of 16 residues. The germline gives CDR1 LGHDT, CDR2 YNNKEL (reference sequence). CDR3 protein: CASSRGEGRLNTEAFF. CDR3 DNA sequence: TGTGCCAGCAGCCGGGGGGAGGGACGCCTGAACACTGAAGCTTTCTTT.

The chain employs TRBV7-9 and TRBJ1-1; 7 bases agree with TRBD1. The CDR3 is 15 amino acids. From germline, CDR1 is SEHNR and CDR2 FQNEAQ (reference sequence). The J segment lost 0 bases and the V segment lost 3 bases, leaving 4 bases of the junction unmatched. The CDR3 region is CASSFGQAMNTEAFF. CDR3 DNA: TGTGCCAGCAGCTTCGGACAGGCTATGAACACTGAAGCTTTCTTT.

The rearrangement uses TRBV3-1 (or the pseudogene TRBV3-2) and TRBJ2-3; D not certain. Between the trimmed V and J ends, which lost 4 bases and 1 base, there was a span of 6 bases. The V gene's germline CDR1 is LGHDT and CDR2 YNNKEL (reference sequence). This CDR3 is 13 amino acids long. CDR3 amino acids: CASSPPGTDTQYF. CDR3 DNA sequence: TGTGCCAGCAGCCCACCGGGCACAGATACGCAGTATTTT.

This sequence joins TRBV7-9 and TRBJ2-1; D remains ambiguous. This CDR3 contains 16 residues. Trimming took 1 base from V and 0 from J, leaving 10 bases between them. Germline loops: CDR1 SEHNR, CDR2 FQNEAQ (reference sequence). The CDR3 DNA follows: TGTGCCAGCAGCTTAGGTGCGTGGAGCTCCTACAATGAGCAGTTCTTC. As protein: CASSLGAWSSYNEQFF.

This rearrangement joins TRBV7-2 to TRBJ1-1; possibly TRBD1 for D (6 bases). Trimming took off 6 bases at V and 4 bases at J, with 12 bases between the two ends. Germline V gene sequence: CDR1 SGHTA, CDR2 FQGNSA. The CDR3 runs 13 residues. This CDR3 is CASRTQGVTEAFF. Written as DNA, the CDR3 is TGTGCCAGCAGGACACAGGGAGTCACTGAAGCTTTCTTT.

This sequence joins TRBV5-5 and TRBJ2-2; possibly TRBD1 for D (5 bases). Trimming took 3 bases from V and 6 from J, leaving 12 bases between them. The germline V gene has CDR1 SGHKS and CDR2 YYEKEE (reference sequence). This CDR3 comprises 14 residues. The CDR3 region has the DNA TGTGCCAGCAGCTCCGGACAATCCGCCGGGGAGCTGTTTTTT. It codes for CASSSGQSAGELFF.

This chain links TRBV6-1 with TRBJ2-7; 7 bases match TRBD1. This CDR3 is 14 amino acids long. Per germline, CDR1 MNHNS and CDR2 SASEGT. V was pared by 0 bases and J by 3 bases, with 2 bases of the junction left unmatched. CDR3 DNA: TGTGCCAGCAGTGAAGCACAGGGGCACTACGAGCAGTACTTC. Translated, it gives CASSEAQGHYEQYF.

The chain employs TRBV30 and TRBJ2-7, with 10 bases lining up with TRBD2. CDR1 is GTSNPN, CDR2 SVGIG, per germline (reference sequence). V was clipped by 3 bases and J by 4 bases; unmatched bases: 3. This CDR3 is 13 amino acids long. CDR3 residues: CAWRLAGSYEQYF. The CDR3 DNA is TGTGCCTGGAGACTAGCGGGGTCATACGAGCAGTACTTC. The complete variable domain, with remaining parts taken from reference TRBV30 and TRBJ2-7, reads SQTIHQWPATLVQPVGSPLSLECTVEGTSNPNLYWYRQAAGRGLQLLFYSVGIGQISSEVPQNLSASRPQDRQFILSSKKLLLSDSGFYLCAWRLAGSYEQYFGPGTRLTVT.

This clone came up once. The J gene is TRBJ2-3, the V gene TRBV7-9, with 7 bases aligning to TRBD1. From germline, CDR1 is SEHNR and CDR2 FQNEAQ (reference sequence). The CDR3 is 16 residues long. The trim removed 5 bases at V and 0 bases at J, leaving 8 bases unmatched. For the CDR3, the DNA is TGTGCCAGCAGCGGAACCGGGACAGATAGCACAGATACGCAGTATTTT. This translates into CASSGTGTDSTDTQYF.

The chain combines TRBV12-3 or TRBV12-4 with TRBJ2-2, with a weak D call TRBD2 (5 bases). The CDR3 length is 13 residues. Between the trimmed V and J ends, which lost 5 bases and 4 bases, there was a span of 8 bases. The CDR3 sequence is CASSPGLTGELFF. DNA of the CDR3: TGTGCCAGCAGTCCCGGACTCACCGGGGAGCTGTTTTTT.

The chain is built from TRBV28 and TRBJ1-1; D gene ambiguous. The germline gives CDR1 MDHEN, CDR2 SYDVKM. The CDR3 is 14 amino acids. V lost 2 bases to trimming and J lost 0 bases, with 7 bases between them. Written as DNA, the CDR3 is TGTGCCAGCAGTTTACTGTCGGTGAACACTGAAGCTTTCTTT. Its protein product is CASSLLSVNTEAFF.

V gene TRBV19 combines with J gene TRBJ1-5; 8 nucleotides match TRBD1. The germline V gene encodes CDR1 LNHDA and CDR2 SQIVND (reference sequence). The CDR3 covers 17 residues. J was trimmed by 0 bases and V by 5 bases; bases with no gene match: 9. The CDR3 DNA follows: TGTGCCAGTAGTGTAGTCGGGGGACAGGATAGCAATCAGCCCCAGCATTTT. Its translation is CASSVVGGQDSNQPQHF. Filled out from reference TRBV19 and TRBJ1-5, the complete variable domain reads DGGITQSPKYLFRKEGQNVTLSCEQNLNHDAMYWYRQDPGQGLRLIYYSQIVNDFQKGDIAEGYSVSREKKESFPLTVTSAQKNPTAFYLCASSVVGGQDSNQPQHFGDGTRLSIL.

This clone was detected only once. DNA of the CDR3: TGTGCCACCAGCAGAGGCGGGGGACTTGGGGATAAGCCCCAGCATTTT. Translating gives CATSRGGGLGDKPQHF. The chain has TRBV15 and TRBJ1-5; the D gene is possibly TRBD1 (5 bases). The V gene lost 1 base and the J gene lost 8 bases, with 18 bases spanning the gap. The CDR3 has 16 amino acids. The germline CDR1 and CDR2 sequences are LNHNV and YYDKDF (reference sequence).

The chain joins TRBV29-1 to TRBJ1-2; maybe TRBD1 (6 bases). This CDR3 has 12 amino acids. The V and J ends lost 6 bases and 5 bases respectively, with 13 bases between them. The germline V gene has CDR1 SQVTM and CDR2 ANQGSEA. The CDR3, as DNA: TGCAGCGTCCAACACAGGGCGTATGGCTACACCTTC. Amino acids: CSVQHRAYGYTF.

The chain combines TRBV7-2 with TRBJ1-4; D might be TRBD1 (5 bases). The CDR3 loop spans 13 amino acids. CDR1 and CDR2 (germline): SGHTA, FQGNSA. Trimming shortened V by 5 bases and J by 7 bases, and 11 bases separated the two germline ends. This CDR3 is CASSVGAGEKLFF. For the CDR3, the DNA is TGTGCCAGCAGCGTTGGGGCCGGTGAAAAACTGTTTTTT.

V is TRBV7-3 and J is TRBJ2-1; D is perhaps TRBD2 (6 bases). The germline V and J ends were trimmed by 2 bases and 6 bases, with 11 bases remaining between them. The CDR3 has 14 amino acids. CDR1 and CDR2 from the germline V gene are SGHTA and FQGTGA. The CDR3 coding sequence is TGTGCCAGCAGCTTATTTAACGGGGGCAATGAGCAGTTCTTC. This gives the protein CASSLFNGGNEQFF.

This chain connects TRBV29-1 to TRBJ1-1; maybe TRBD1 (5 bases). Trimming shortened V by 6 bases and J by 2 bases, and 16 bases separated the two germline ends. The germline gives CDR1 SQVTM, CDR2 ANQGSEA. This CDR3 has 14 residues. This chain's CDR3 is CSVALVQGNTEAFF. CDR3 bases: TGCAGCGTAGCCCTTGTTCAGGGAAACACTGAAGCTTTCTTT.